The entry below gives a single T cell receptor beta chain sequence along with its context. Its target is not known. Investigators took ten milliliters of peripheral blood from every donor. Isolated PBMCs totaled at least 6 million in each sample. This sample was included in a study of blood T cells in healthy people across ages. Whole-study findings and limits: Diversity was higher, and naive CD4+ cells more numerous, in long-lived donors than in aged donors.

A second roughly 7 to 11 cycle PCR used barcoded and J-beta primers. Each cDNA molecule, via a template-switch adaptor with 12 random nucleotides, was tagged. TCRdb independently ran MiXCR on the 5' RACE reads; one entry per CDR3 protein. The repertoire includes about 1.1 million distinct CDR3 sequences, 35% to 40% of them detected once, and approximately 14% sits in the top ten. This CDR3 has 14 amino acids. Germline CDR1 DFQATT, CDR2 SNEGSKA (reference sequence). V lost 5 bases to trimming and J lost 4 bases, with 16 bases between them. This receptor was identified in a man aged 18 to 29 in good health. The V call is TRBV20-1, the J call TRBJ2-3; D gene ambiguous. Sequenced sample: blood. This CDR3 reads CSASMGRVADTQYF. CDR3 nucleotides: TGCAGTGCTTCCATGGGCAGAGTCGCAGATACGCAGTATTTT.